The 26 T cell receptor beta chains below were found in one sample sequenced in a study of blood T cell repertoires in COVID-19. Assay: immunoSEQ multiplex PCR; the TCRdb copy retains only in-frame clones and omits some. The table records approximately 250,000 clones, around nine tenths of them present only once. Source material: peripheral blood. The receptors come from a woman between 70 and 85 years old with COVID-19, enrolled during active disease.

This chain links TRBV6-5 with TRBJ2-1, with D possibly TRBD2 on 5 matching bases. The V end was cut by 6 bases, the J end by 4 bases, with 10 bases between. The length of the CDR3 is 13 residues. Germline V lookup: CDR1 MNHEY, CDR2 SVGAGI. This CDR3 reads CASSLDWYNEQFF. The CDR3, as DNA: TGTGCCAGCAGCCTGGACTGGTACAATGAGCAGTTCTTC.

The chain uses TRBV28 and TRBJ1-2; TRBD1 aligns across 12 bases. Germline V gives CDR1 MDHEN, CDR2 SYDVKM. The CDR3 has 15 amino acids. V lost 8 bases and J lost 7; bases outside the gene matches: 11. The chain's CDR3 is CASRNQGTGGRGYTF. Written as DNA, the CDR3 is TGTGCCAGCCGAAACCAAGGGACAGGGGGCCGTGGCTACACCTTC.

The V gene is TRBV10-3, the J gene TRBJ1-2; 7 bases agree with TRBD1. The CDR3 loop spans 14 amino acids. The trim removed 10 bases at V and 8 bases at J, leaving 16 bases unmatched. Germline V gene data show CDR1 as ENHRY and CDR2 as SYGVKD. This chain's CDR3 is CATHSYDRAAGYTF. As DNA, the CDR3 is TGTGCCACCCACTCTTACGACAGGGCGGCGGGCTACACCTTC.

CDR3 loop: CASSLRQGNTGELFF. The CDR3 region has the DNA TGTGCCAGCAGCTTAAGACAGGGGAACACCGGGGAGCTGTTTTTT. This sequence joins TRBV7-6 and TRBJ2-2; 7 bases line up with TRBD1. CDR1 SGHVS and CDR2 FNYEAQ come from the germline V gene. The CDR3 has 15 amino acids. After removal of 2 bases from V and 1 base from J, the junction contained 1 base not matched to a gene.

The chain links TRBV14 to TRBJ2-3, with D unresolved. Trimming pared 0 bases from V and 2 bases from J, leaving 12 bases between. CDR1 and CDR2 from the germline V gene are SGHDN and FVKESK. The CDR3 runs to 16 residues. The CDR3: CASSQDRQTYTDTQYF. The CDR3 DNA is TGTGCCAGCAGCCAAGATCGGCAGACTTACACAGATACGCAGTATTTT. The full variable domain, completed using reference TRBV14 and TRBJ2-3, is EAGVTQFPSHSVIEKGQTVTLRCDPISGHDNLYWYRRVMGKEIKFLLHFVKESKQDESGMPNNRFLAERTGGTYSTLKVQPAELEDSGVYFCASSQDRQTYTDTQYFGPGTRLTVL.

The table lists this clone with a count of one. CDR3 bases: TGTGCCAGCTCCCCGGCTCAGGGGCGTCTTGGAAACACCATATATTTT. Translating it yields CASSPAQGRLGNTIYF. The V and J genes are TRBV18 and TRBJ1-3; D perhaps matches TRBD1 (6 bases). This CDR3 contains 16 residues. V gave up 6 bases and J gave up 3 bases, with 18 bases separating them. Germline V gene lookup returns CDR1 KGHSH and CDR2 LQKENI.

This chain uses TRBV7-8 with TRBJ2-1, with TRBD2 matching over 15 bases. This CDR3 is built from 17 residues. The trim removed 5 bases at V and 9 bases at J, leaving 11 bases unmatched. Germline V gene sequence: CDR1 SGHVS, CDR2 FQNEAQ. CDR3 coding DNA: TGTGCCAGCAGCATCCGGGGACTAGCGGGAGGAGCGACTGAGCAGTTCTTC. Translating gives CASSIRGLAGGATEQFF.

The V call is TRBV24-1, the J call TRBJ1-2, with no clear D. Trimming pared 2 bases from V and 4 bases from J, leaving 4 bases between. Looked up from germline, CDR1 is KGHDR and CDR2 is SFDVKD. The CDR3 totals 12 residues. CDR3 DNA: TGTGCCACCAGTGATTCATCCTATGGCTACACCTTC. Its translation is CATSDSSYGYTF.

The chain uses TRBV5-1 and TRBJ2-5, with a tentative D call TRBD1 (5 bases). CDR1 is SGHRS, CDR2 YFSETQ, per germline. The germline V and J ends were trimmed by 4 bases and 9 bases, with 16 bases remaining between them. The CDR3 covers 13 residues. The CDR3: CASSIDSPRAQYF. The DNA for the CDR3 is TGCGCCAGCAGCATCGACAGCCCCAGGGCCCAGTACTTC.

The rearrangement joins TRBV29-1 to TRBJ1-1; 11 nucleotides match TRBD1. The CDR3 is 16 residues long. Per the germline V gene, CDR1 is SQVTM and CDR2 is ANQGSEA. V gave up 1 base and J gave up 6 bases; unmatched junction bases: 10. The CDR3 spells CSVEAGQGVNRAEAFF. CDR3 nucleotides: TGCAGCGTTGAAGCGGGACAGGGGGTTAATAGGGCTGAAGCTTTCTTT.

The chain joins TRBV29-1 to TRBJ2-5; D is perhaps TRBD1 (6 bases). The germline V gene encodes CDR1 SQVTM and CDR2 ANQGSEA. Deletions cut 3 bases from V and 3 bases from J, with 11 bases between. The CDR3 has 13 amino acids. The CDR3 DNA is TGCAGCGTTGAGAGGCAGGGGAAAGAGACCCAGTACTTC. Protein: CSVERQGKETQYF.

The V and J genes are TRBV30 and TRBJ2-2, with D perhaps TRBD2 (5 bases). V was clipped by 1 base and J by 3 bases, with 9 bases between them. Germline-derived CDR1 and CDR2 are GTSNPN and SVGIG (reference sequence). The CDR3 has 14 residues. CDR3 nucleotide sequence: TGTGCCTGGAGTGCTAGCTGGGACACCGGGGAGCTGTTTTTT. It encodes CAWSASWDTGELFF.

CDR3 in DNA: TGTGCCAGCAGCTTAGAGGGACAGGGAGGGAACACTGAAGCTTTCTTT. Encoded protein: CASSLEGQGGNTEAFF. This chain uses TRBV7-3 with TRBJ1-1, with TRBD1 matching 9 bases. V lost 2 bases and J lost 1; bases outside the gene matches: 5. Germline values: CDR1 SGHTA, CDR2 FQGTGA. This CDR3 has 16 residues.

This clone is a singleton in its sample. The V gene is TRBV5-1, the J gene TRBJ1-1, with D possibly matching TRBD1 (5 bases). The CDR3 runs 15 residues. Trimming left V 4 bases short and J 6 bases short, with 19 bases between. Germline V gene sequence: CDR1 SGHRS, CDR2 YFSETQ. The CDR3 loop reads CASSETAGIGAEAFF. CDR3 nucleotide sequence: TGCGCCAGCAGCGAGACCGCAGGGATTGGGGCTGAAGCTTTCTTT. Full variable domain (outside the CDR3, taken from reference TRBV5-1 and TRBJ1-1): KAGVTQTPRYLIKTRGQQVTLSCSPISGHRSVSWYQQTPGQGLQFLFEYFSETQRNKGNFPGRFSGRQFSNSRSEMNVSTLELGDSALYLCASSETAGIGAEAFFGQGTRLTVV.

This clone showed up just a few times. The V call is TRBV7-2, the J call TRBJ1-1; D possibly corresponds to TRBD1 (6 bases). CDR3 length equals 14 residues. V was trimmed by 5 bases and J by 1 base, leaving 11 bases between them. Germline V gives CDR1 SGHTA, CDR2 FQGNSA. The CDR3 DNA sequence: TGTGCCAGCAGCACCGAACAGGGGAACACTGAAGCTTTCTTT. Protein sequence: CASSTEQGNTEAFF.

This chain's CDR3 is CASSPRQGAYEQYF. In nucleotides, the CDR3 is TGTGCCAGCAGCCCCAGACAGGGGGCCTACGAGCAGTACTTC. This chain connects TRBV6-5 to TRBJ2-7; 9 nucleotides line up with TRBD1. Germline V gene data show CDR1 as MNHEY and CDR2 as SVGAGI. The V segment lost 6 bases and the J segment 2 bases; nucleotides outside the gene matches: 5. This CDR3 has 14 residues.

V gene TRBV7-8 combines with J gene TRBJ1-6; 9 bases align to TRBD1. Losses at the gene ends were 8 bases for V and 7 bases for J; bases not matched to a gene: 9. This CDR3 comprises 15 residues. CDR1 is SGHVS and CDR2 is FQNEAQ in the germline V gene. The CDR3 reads CASRRDRVENSPLHF. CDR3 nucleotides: TGTGCCAGCCGACGGGACAGGGTGGAAAATTCACCCCTCCACTTT.

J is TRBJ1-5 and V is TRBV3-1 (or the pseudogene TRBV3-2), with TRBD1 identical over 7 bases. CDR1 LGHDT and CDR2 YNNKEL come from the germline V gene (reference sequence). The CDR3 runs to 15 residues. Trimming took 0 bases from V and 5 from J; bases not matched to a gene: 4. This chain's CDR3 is CASSQDTGDYQPQHF. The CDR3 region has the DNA TGTGCCAGCAGCCAAGATACAGGGGATTATCAGCCCCAGCATTTT.

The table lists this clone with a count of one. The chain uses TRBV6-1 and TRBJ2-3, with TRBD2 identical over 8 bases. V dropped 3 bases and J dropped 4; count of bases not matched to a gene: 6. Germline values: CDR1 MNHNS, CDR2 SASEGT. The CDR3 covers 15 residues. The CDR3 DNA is TGTGCCAGCAGTGAGAAACCCGGGAGGGCAGATACGCAGTATTTT. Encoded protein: CASSEKPGRADTQYF.

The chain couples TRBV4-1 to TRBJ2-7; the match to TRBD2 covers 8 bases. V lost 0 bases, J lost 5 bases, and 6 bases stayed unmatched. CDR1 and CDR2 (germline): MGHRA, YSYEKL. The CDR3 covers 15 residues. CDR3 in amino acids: CASSQDTGGAHEQYF. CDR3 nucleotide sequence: TGCGCCAGCAGCCAAGATACGGGGGGGGCCCACGAGCAGTACTTC.

The CDR3 here is CAWREQGPDYGYTF. CDR3 DNA: TGTGCCTGGAGAGAACAGGGTCCGGACTATGGCTACACCTTC. The chain employs TRBV30 and TRBJ1-2; weak D call: TRBD1 (6 bases). The CDR3 length is 14 residues. Germline CDR1 and CDR2: GTSNPN and SVGIG (reference sequence). The V end was cut by 3 bases, the J end by 3 bases, with 14 bases between. The full variable domain, in which reference TRBV30 and TRBJ1-2 provide the parts outside the CDR3, is SQTIHQWPATLVQPVGSPLSLECTVEGTSNPNLYWYRQAAGRGLQLLFYSVGIGQISSEVPQNLSASRPQDRQFILSSKKLLLSDSGFYLCAWREQGPDYGYTFGSGTRLTVV.

The DNA of the CDR3 is TGCGCCAGCAGCTTGAGACAGGGGGAGGCTGGGGCCAACGTCCTGACTTTC. This translates into CASSLRQGEAGANVLTF. This chain links TRBV5-1 with TRBJ2-6; 9 bases align to TRBD1. The germline CDR1 and CDR2 sequences are SGHRS and YFSETQ. The CDR3 consists of 17 residues. The junction had 4 bases not matched to a gene; V was cut back by 1 base and J by 2 bases.

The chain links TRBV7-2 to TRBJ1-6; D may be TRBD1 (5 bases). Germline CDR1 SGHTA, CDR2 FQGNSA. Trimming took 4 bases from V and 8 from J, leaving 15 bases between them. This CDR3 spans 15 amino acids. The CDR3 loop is CASSSLGQVDSPLHF. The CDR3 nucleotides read TGTGCCAGCAGCTCCCTAGGACAAGTCGATTCACCCCTCCACTTT.

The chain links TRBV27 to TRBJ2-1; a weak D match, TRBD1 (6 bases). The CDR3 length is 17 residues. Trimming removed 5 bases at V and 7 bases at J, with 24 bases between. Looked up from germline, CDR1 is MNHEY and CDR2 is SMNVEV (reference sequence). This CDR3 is CASSILPTSTGSNEQFF. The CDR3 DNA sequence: TGTGCCAGCAGTATCCTACCCACTTCGACAGGATCTAATGAGCAGTTCTTC.

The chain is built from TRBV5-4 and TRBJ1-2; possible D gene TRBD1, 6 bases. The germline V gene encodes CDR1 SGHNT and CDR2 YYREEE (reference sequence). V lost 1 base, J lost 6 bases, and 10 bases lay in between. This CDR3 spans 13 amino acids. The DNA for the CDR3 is TGTGCCAGCAGCTTGTTGCAGGGGCATGGCTACACCTTC. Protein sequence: CASSLLQGHGYTF.

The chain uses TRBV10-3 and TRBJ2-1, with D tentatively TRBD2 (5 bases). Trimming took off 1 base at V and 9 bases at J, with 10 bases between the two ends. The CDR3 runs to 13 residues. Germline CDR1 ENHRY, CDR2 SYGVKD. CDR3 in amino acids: CAISEYPGSEQFF. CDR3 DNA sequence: TGTGCCATCAGTGAGTATCCGGGAAGTGAGCAGTTCTTC.